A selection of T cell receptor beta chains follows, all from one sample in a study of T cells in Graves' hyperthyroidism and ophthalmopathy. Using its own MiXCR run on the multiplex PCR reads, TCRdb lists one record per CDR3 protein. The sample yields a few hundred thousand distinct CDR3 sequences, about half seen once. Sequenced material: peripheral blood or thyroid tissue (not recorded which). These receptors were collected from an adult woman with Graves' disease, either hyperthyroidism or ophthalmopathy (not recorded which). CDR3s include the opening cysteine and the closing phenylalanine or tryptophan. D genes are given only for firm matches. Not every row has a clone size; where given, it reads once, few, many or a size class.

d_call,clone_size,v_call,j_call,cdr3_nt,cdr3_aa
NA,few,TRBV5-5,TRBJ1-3,TGTGCCAGCAGCTTGGTGGTGGGACTGGGGCGAACCATATATTTT,CASSLVVGLGRTIYF
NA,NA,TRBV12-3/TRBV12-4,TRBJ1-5,TGTGCCAGCACCTTTTCAGGTCAGCCCCAGCATTTT,CASTFSGQPQHF
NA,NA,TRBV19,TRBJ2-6,TGTGCCAGTAGTATAAGCGACTCTGGGGCCAACGTCCTGACTTTC,CASSISDSGANVLTF
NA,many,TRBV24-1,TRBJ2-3,TGTGCCACCAGTCCGGCAGGGCATACGCAGTATTTT,CATSPAGHTQYF
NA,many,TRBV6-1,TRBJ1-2,TGTGCCAGTACGGACCCTCTTACGGCGGGCTACACCTTC,CASTDPLTAGYTF
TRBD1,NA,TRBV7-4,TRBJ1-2,TGTGCCAGCAGAGACTCAGGACAGGGGTCTAACTATGGCTACACCTTC,CASRDSGQGSNYGYTF
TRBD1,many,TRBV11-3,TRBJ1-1,TGTGCCAGCAGCCCGGGACAGGGGGCTCCTGAAGCTTTCTTT,CASSPGQGAPEAFF
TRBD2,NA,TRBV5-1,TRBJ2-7,TGCGCCAGCAGCATAATTAGCGGGAGTTCCTACGAGCAGTACTTC,CASSIISGSSYEQYF
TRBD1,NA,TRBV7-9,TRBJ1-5,TGTGCCAGCAGCGCCCTGACAGGGGGCGGGATAGCTATTCAGCCCCAGCATTTT,CASSALTGGGIAIQPQHF
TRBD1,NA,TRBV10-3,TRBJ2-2,TGTGCCATCAGCGGACAGGGGGGGGGTGCCGGGGAGCTGTTTTTT,CAISGQGGGAGELFF
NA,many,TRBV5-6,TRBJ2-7,TGTGCCAGCAGCTTGTTTCAGGATTTCTCCTACGAGCAGTACTTC,CASSLFQDFSYEQYF
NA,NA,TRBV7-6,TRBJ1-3,TGTGCCAGCAGCTTACTAGCGGGAGGGGGTCTGGCGGACACCATATATTTT,CASSLLAGGGLADTIYF
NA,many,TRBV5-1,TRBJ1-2,TGCGCCAGCAGCTTGAGAGGGGACTATGGCTACACCTTC,CASSLRGDYGYTF
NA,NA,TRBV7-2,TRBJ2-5,TGTGCCAGCAGCTACGGCGGGTCCCAGTACTTC,CASSYGGSQYF
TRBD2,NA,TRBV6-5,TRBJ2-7,TGTGCCAGCAGTTACTCGTCTAGCGGGAGCTCCTACGAGCAGTACTTC,CASSYSSSGSSYEQYF
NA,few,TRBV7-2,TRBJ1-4,TGTGCCAGCAGCATTGGACAGAATAATGAAAAACTGTTTTTT,CASSIGQNNEKLFF
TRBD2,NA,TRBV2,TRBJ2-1,TGTGCCAGCCACCTAGCGGGACACAACGATGAGCAGTTCTTC,CASHLAGHNDEQFF
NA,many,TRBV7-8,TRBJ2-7,TGTGCCAGCAGCTTGGACAGAATCTACGAGCAGTACTTC,CASSLDRIYEQYF
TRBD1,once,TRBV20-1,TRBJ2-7,TGCAGTGCTAGAGTCTTAGACAGGGTGGGCGAGCAGTACTTC,CSARVLDRVGEQYF
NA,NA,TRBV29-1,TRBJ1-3,TGCAGCGTTGAATTCACGGGGGGGAAAAATAGAAGCACCATATATTTT,CSVEFTGGKNRSTIYF
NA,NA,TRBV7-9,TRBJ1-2,TGTGCCAGCAGCTTTCTTGAGTTGTTGATCTTC,CASSFLELLIF
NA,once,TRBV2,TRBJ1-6,TGTGCCAGCAGGACCCGGGACAAGGATTCACCCCTCCACTTT,CASRTRDKDSPLHF
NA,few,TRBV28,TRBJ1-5,TGTGCCAGCAGTTTAGTGCGTTCATTGCCGCCCCAGCATTTT,CASSLVRSLPPQHF
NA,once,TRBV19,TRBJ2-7,TGTGCCAGTAGATTGCGGGACAGTCGATCCTACGAGCAGTACTTC,CASRLRDSRSYEQYF
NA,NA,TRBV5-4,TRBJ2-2,TGTGCCAGCAGCTCGAAACGGGGCCCTACTAACACCGGGGAGCTGTTTTTT,CASSSKRGPTNTGELFF
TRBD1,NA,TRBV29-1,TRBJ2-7,TGCAGCGTTGAGGCTCAGGGGGCGCGCGAGCAGTACTTC,CSVEAQGAREQYF
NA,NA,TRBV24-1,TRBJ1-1,TGTGCCACCAGTGCTTACCCTTCTGGGTTCATGAACACTGAAGCTTTCTTT,CATSAYPSGFMNTEAFF
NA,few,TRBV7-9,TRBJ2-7,TGTGCCAGCAGCTTTCTTAACCGATACGAGCAGTACTTC,CASSFLNRYEQYF
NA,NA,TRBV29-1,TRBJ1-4,TGCAGCACGGGGGTTGCAACTAATGAAAAACTGTTTTTT,CSTGVATNEKLFF
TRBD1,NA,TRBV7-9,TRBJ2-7,TGTGCCAGCAGCTTAGCCGGGACAGGGGGTGCGCTGTACTTC,CASSLAGTGGALYF
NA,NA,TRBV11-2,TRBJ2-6,TGTGCCAGCAGCTTACGGACAACTGGGGCCAACGTCCTGACTTTC,CASSLRTTGANVLTF
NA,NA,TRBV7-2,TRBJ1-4,TGTGCCAGCAGCGAGGGACTAGCTGGGGGCGGTGAACTGTTTTTT,CASSEGLAGGGELFF
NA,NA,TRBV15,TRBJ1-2,TGTGCCACCAGCAGGGTAGGGACGTCTGGCTACACCTTC,CATSRVGTSGYTF
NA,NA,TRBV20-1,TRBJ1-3,TGCAGTGCTAGATTCACTAACAGTGGAAACACCATATATTTT,CSARFTNSGNTIYF
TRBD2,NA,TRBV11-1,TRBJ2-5,TGTGCCAGCAGCTTAGCGAGCGGGGAGCAAGAGACCCAGTACTTC,CASSLASGEQETQYF
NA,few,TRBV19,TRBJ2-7,TGTGCCAGTGCTAGAGGACAAACCTACGAGCAGTACTTC,CASARGQTYEQYF
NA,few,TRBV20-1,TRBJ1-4,TGCAGTGCTAGAGATACAGGCTTTGGTGAAAAACTGTTTTTT,CSARDTGFGEKLFF
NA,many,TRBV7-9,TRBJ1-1,TGTGCCAGCAGCCACCCTCCGGGGGCGAACACTGAAGCTTTCTTT,CASSHPPGANTEAFF
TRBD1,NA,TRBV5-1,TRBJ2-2,TGCGCCAGCAGCTTGGTTACAGGGGGCAGGGTCACCGGGGAGCTGTTTTTT,CASSLVTGGRVTGELFF
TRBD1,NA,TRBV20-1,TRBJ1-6,TGCAGTGCCTGGTACGGACAGGGTAACGATAATTCACCCCTCCACTTT,CSAWYGQGNDNSPLHF
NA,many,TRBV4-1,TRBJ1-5,TGCGCCAGCAGCCAAGACATCTATAGCAATCAGCCCCAGCATTTT,CASSQDIYSNQPQHF
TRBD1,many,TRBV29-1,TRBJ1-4,TGCAGCGTTGCTGGGGACAGGGTAGAAAAACTGTTTTTT,CSVAGDRVEKLFF
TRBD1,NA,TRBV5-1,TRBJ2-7,TGCGCCAGCAGCTTAGAGGGACAGGGTACCTACGAGCAGTACTTC,CASSLEGQGTYEQYF
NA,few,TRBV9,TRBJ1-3,TGTGCCAGCAGCGAGGGACTCAGGAACACCATATATTTT,CASSEGLRNTIYF
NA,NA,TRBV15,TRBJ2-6,NA,CATSKAVLRANVLTF
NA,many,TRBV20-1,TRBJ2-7,TGCAGTGCTAGTGGGCTGTTCTACGAGCAGTACTTC,CSASGLFYEQYF
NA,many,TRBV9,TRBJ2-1,TGTGCCAGCAGCGCCTTTAGCGGAGGCTACAATGAGCAGTTCTTC,CASSAFSGGYNEQFF
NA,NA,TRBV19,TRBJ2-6,TGTGCCAGTAGCACATCTGGGGCCAACGTCCTGACTTTC,CASSTSGANVLTF
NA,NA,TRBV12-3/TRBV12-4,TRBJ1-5,TGTGCCAGCAGTTTAGAAAGTTACAATCAGCCCCAGCATTTT,CASSLESYNQPQHF
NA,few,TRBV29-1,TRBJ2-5,TGCAGCGTTGGAACTAGTCTGGAGACCCAGTACTTC,CSVGTSLETQYF
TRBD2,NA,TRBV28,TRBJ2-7,TGTGCCAGCAGTCCTCGGACTAGCTACTACGAGCAGTACTTC,CASSPRTSYYEQYF
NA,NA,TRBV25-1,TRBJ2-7,TGTGCTAGCGGACAGCTTCAAGGAGAGCAGTACTTC,CASGQLQGEQYF
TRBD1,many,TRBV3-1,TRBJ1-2,TGTGCCAGCAGCCTAGGGGGCTGGGACTATGGCTACACCTTC,CASSLGGWDYGYTF
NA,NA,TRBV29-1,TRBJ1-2,TGCAGCGTTGAAGGGGTTCAGGCTGGCTACACCTTC,CSVEGVQAGYTF
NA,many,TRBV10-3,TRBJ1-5,TGTGCCATCAGTGAGTCGAGAAGTGGCAATCAGCCCCAGCATTTT,CAISESRSGNQPQHF
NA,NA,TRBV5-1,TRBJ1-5,TGCGCCAGCAGCACGGAAGGCAATCAGCCCCAGCATTTT,CASSTEGNQPQHF
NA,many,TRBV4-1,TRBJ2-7,TGCGCCAGCAGCTCATACTCACGGGCGACCTACGAGCAGTACTTC,CASSSYSRATYEQYF
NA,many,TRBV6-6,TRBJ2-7,TGTGCCAGCAGTTACGGGAAAACCTACGAGCAGTACTTC,CASSYGKTYEQYF